This T cell receptor beta chain was observed in a study of T cell changes during pregnancy in multiple sclerosis. The method was immunoSEQ multiplex PCR; TCRdb's version includes in-frame clones alone and lacks a portion of them. The sample shows about 58,000 clones, roughly 93% of them seen only once. CDR1 is SGDLS, CDR2 YYNGEE, per germline. The CDR3 loop spans 15 amino acids. Trimming took 3 bases from V and 5 from J, leaving 16 bases between them. The gene calls are TRBV9 and TRBJ2-3, with D perhaps TRBD2 (5 bases). The specimen was CD8+ T cells from peripheral blood mononuclear cells, collected in the second trimester of pregnancy. The sequence was collected from a female donor with multiple sclerosis, enrolled in a pregnancy study. CDR3 bases: TGTGCCAGCAGCGCCCCCGGAGGTGGGGAAGATACGCAGTATTTT. This codes for CASSAPGGGEDTQYF.